This is a list of T cell receptor beta chains from one sample in a study of tumor-infiltrating lymphocytes in primary liver carcinoma. Each CDR3 protein is one row after TCRdb ran MiXCR on the multiplex PCR reads. The data hold about 180,000 distinct CDR3 sequences, with approximately 60% observed a single time. Sequenced: peripheral blood. These receptors were taken from a man aged 35 to 55 with primary liver carcinoma and hepatitis B virus infection. CDR3s include the opening cysteine and the closing phenylalanine or tryptophan. A D gene is named only where the DNA matches it firmly. Part of the rows lack a size; the others show once, few, many or a class for expanded clones.

>TRBV7-9|TRBD2|TRBJ2-1|-
TGTGTCAGCAGCTTAGCGCGATCTAGCGGAAGGCAGTTCTTC
CVSSLARSSGRQFF
>TRBV11-2|TRBD2|TRBJ2-1|few
TGTGCCAGCAACCAGCGGGGGGAGCAGTTCTTC
CASNQRGEQFF
>TRBV7-9|-|TRBJ2-1|few
TGTGCCAGACAGGGCATCACCTACAATGAGCAGTTCTTC
CARQGITYNEQFF
>TRBV5-4|TRBD2|TRBJ2-5|-
TGTGCCAGCAGAACGGGAGGCCACCAAGAGGCCCAGTACTTC
CASRTGGHQEAQYF
>TRBV11-2|TRBD2|TRBJ2-3|-
TGTGTCAGCAGCTTAGGCCTAGCGGGAGTGGTAGATACGCAGTATTTT
CVSSLGLAGVVDTQYF
>TRBV29-1|-|TRBJ1-2|once
TGCAGCTTTGGAGATATCGGGGGGGGCTATGGCTACATCTTC
CSFGDIGGGYGYIF
>TRBV5-6|TRBD1|TRBJ1-5|-
TGTGCCAGCAGCTCTGGACAGGGGTCAGGTCAGCCCCAGCATTTT
CASSSGQGSGQPQHF
>TRBV4-2|-|TRBJ2-7|-
TGTGCCAGCAGCCAAGCCGGGAGTAGCTCCTACGAGCAGTACTTC
CASSQAGSSSYEQYF
>TRBV28|-|TRBJ2-7|-
TGTGCCAGCAGTTTAACAGGTTTTTCCTACGAGCAGTACTTC
CASSLTGFSYEQYF
>TRBV10-3|-|TRBJ2-7|-
TGTGCCATCAGTGAGTCGTCTGGGTTCTCCTATGAGCAGTACTTC
CAISESSGFSYEQYF
>TRBV4-1|-|TRBJ2-5|-
TGCGCCAGCAGCCAAGCCGGACGGAAAAAACTGAGAGAAGAGACCCAGTACTTC
CASSQAGRKKLREETQYF
>TRBV7-9|-|TRBJ2-3|-
TGTGCCAGCAGCTTAAGTATCCGGGATACGCAGTATTTT
CASSLSIRDTQYF
>TRBV6-5|-|TRBJ2-5|-
TGTGCCAGCAACCATCTCTCGTACCAAGAGACCCAGTACTTC
CASNHLSYQETQYF
>TRBV6-1|-|TRBJ2-3|-
TGTGCCAGCAGTGAGTTAGCGGCAGATACGCAGTATTTT
CASSELAADTQYF
>TRBV11-2|-|TRBJ2-1|-
TGTGCCAGCTGCTTGTCGCAGGTCGAGCAGTTCTTC
CASCLSQVEQFF
>TRBV4-1|TRBD2|TRBJ2-1|once
TGCGCCAGCAGCCTCGAGACTAGCGACTACAGTGAGCAGTTCTTC
CASSLETSDYSEQFF
>TRBV12-3/TRBV12-4|-|TRBJ2-3|-
TGTGCCAGCAGTCCGGTGAAGAGCTCGGGGGTCACAGATACGCAGTATTTT
CASSPVKSSGVTDTQYF
>TRBV10-3|TRBD2|TRBJ2-3|once
TGTGCCATCAGTGACCGGGAGGAGGCAGATACGCATTATTTT
CAISDREEADTHYF
>TRBV5-4|-|TRBJ2-7|few
TGTGCCAGCAGCGTGGACTTAATCTCCTACGAGCAGTACTTC
CASSVDLISYEQYF
>TRBV6-5|TRBD1|TRBJ2-1|-
TGTGCCAGCAGTTACTCGAGAAGCAGGGACAGTGAGCAGCTCTTC
CASSYSRSRDSEQLF
>TRBV5-4|TRBD2|TRBJ2-3|-
TGTGCCAGCAGCTCGCCTAGCGGGAGTAGCGCAGATACGCAGTATTTT
CASSSPSGSSADTQYF
>TRBV12-3/TRBV12-4|TRBD1|TRBJ1-5|-
TGTGCCAGCAGTTGGTCCCCGGGACAGAGTATCAATCAGCCCCAGCATTTT
CASSWSPGQSINQPQHF
>TRBV30|-|TRBJ2-3|-
TGTACCTGGAGCGATGGGCCGGATACGCGGTATTTT
CTWSDGPDTRYF
>TRBV12-3/TRBV12-4|-|TRBJ2-7|-
TGTGCCAGCTGTTTAGGAGGGGGCGGGTACGAGCAGTACTTC
CASCLGGGGYEQYF
>TRBV19|-|TRBJ2-3|once
TGTGCCAGTCGACAGTCCTGGGATACGCAGTATTTT
CASRQSWDTQYF
>TRBV29-1|TRBD2|TRBJ2-1|-
TGCAGCGTTGCGGGTGGACTAGCGGGAGGAGATGAGCAGTTCTTC
CSVAGGLAGGDEQFF
>TRBV12-3/TRBV12-4|TRBD1|TRBJ1-4|few
TGTGCCAGCAGCCCGACAGGGGGGGGTGAAAAACTGTTTTTT
CASSPTGGGEKLFF
>TRBV7-8|TRBD1|TRBJ1-3|-
TGTGCCAGCAGCCAGGGGGGGTACACCATATATTTT
CASSQGGYTIYF
>TRBV11-2|-|TRBJ1-2|many
TGTGCCAGCAGCTTAGTTGGGCAGGGCCTCTATGGCTACACCTTC
CASSLVGQGLYGYTF
>TRBV29-1|-|TRBJ2-7|-
TGCAGCGCTGGGACGGCCTCCTACGAGCAGTACTTC
CSAGTASYEQYF
>TRBV14|-|TRBJ2-7|-
TGTGCCAGCAGCACCGGTGGGGGTGGCCCCTACGAGCAGTACTTC
CASSTGGGGPYEQYF
>TRBV4-1|-|TRBJ2-1|once
TGCGCCAGCAGCCAAGATATACGAGACAAACGGTTCTTC
CASSQDIRDKRFF
>TRBV14|-|TRBJ2-5|-
TGTGCCAGCAGCCAAGGCGGCGGTTGGGCCCAGTACTTC
CASSQGGGWAQYF
>TRBV6-6|TRBD2|TRBJ2-7|few
TGTGCCAGCTTAGGACTAGCGGGATCCGAGCAGTACTTC
CASLGLAGSEQYF
>TRBV29-1|-|TRBJ1-1|-
TGCAGCGTCCGTCGAGTGGTGGGGGACACTGAAGCTTTCTTT
CSVRRVVGDTEAFF
>TRBV11-1|-|TRBJ2-5|-
TGTGCCAGCAGCTATCTAGGGGCGGAGACCCAGTACTTC
CASSYLGAETQYF
>TRBV5-6|-|TRBJ1-2|-
TGTGCCAGCAGCCCGGGAACCATTGAATATGGCTATACCTTC
CASSPGTIEYGYTF
>TRBV6-5|-|TRBJ1-6|many
TGTGCCAGCAGCGGACAGTATAATTCACCCCTCCACTTT
CASSGQYNSPLHF
>TRBV12-3/TRBV12-4|-|TRBJ1-1|-
TGTGCTGGCATCTTGGGACATTCGAACACTGAAGCTTTCTTT
CAGILGHSNTEAFF
>TRBV6-1|-|TRBJ1-2|-
TGTGCCAGCAGTGAACACCAGGCGGCATACGGCTACACCTTC
CASSEHQAAYGYTF
>TRBV12-3/TRBV12-4|-|TRBJ2-3|-
TGTGCCAGCGGCCGACTAGAGGGGGGCACAGATACGCAGTATTTT
CASGRLEGGTDTQYF
>TRBV6-1|-|TRBJ2-1|-
TGTGCCAGCAGTGAAACGGGATGCTCCTACAATGAGCAGTTCTTC
CASSETGCSYNEQFF
>TRBV4-2|-|TRBJ1-4|-
TGTGCCAGCAACCAAGTTTCAGCGGAAGGTGAAAAACTGTTTTTT
CASNQVSAEGEKLFF
>TRBV7-9|-|TRBJ2-7|-
TGTGCCAGCAGCTCCCCGGGACACCCAAAGACCAGCGGAGGTTACGAGCAGTACTTC
CASSSPGHPKTSGGYEQYF
>TRBV11-2|TRBD2|TRBJ2-1|many
TGTGCCAGCAGCTTAGATGGGCCTAGCGGGGCCTACAATGAGCAGTTCTTC
CASSLDGPSGAYNEQFF
>TRBV6-6|TRBD1|TRBJ1-1|-
TGTGCCAGCAGTTCTCCGGGACAGGGAAGGCCTGAAGCTTTCTTT
CASSSPGQGRPEAFF
>TRBV12-3/TRBV12-4|TRBD2|TRBJ2-5|few
TGTGCCAGCAGCCGACTAGCGGGAATACAAGAGACCCAGTACTTC
CASSRLAGIQETQYF